This entry lists 4 T cell receptor beta chains sequenced from one sample in a study of blood T cell repertoires in COVID-19. Here immunoSEQ multiplex PCR was the method, and the copy in TCRdb shows in-frame clones only, minus some. The sample holds approximately 100,000 clones, approximately 79% seen once. Sequenced material: peripheral blood. Receptors originate from a man in his 70s with active or convalescent COVID-19.

In DNA form, the CDR3 reads TGTGCCAGCAGGCCGGGACAGCGGAACACCGGGGAGCTGTTTTTT. Amino acids: CASRPGQRNTGELFF. The chain uses TRBV3-1 (or the pseudogene TRBV3-2) and TRBJ2-2, with TRBD1 matching 7 bases. This CDR3 has 15 residues. J was trimmed by 1 base and V by 6 bases; bases with no gene match: 5. From germline, CDR1 is LGHDT and CDR2 YNNKEL (reference sequence).

This clone was observed a handful of times. This sequence joins TRBV3-1 (or the pseudogene TRBV3-2) and TRBJ2-6; D is uncertain. V was clipped by 3 bases and J by 0 bases, with 18 bases between them. Germline loops: CDR1 LGHDT, CDR2 YNNKEL (reference sequence). CDR3 length: 19 residues. CDR3 sequence (DNA): TGTGCCAGCAGCCACCTAGTTAGGTTTTTCCACTCTGGGGCCAACGTCCTGACTTTC. This gives the protein CASSHLVRFFHSGANVLTF.

The rearrangement links TRBV7-8 to TRBJ2-1; 10 bases line up with TRBD2. V lost 5 bases, J lost 3 bases, and 7 bases stayed unmatched. Per germline, CDR1 SGHVS and CDR2 FQNEAQ. There are 16 residues in the CDR3. This chain's CDR3 is CASSPGGTSVYNEQFF. DNA of the CDR3: TGTGCCAGCAGCCCCGGTGGGACTAGCGTCTACAATGAGCAGTTCTTC.

The chain joins TRBV19 to TRBJ2-6; a possible D gene is TRBD2 (5 bases). The ends were cut back, 8 bases at V and 0 bases at J, with 8 bases in the middle. This CDR3 contains 14 residues. Looked up from germline, CDR1 is LNHDA and CDR2 is SQIVND (reference sequence). This CDR3 is CASRRSSGANVLTF. CDR3 sequence (DNA): TGTGCCAGTCGGAGGTCCTCTGGGGCCAACGTCCTGACTTTC.